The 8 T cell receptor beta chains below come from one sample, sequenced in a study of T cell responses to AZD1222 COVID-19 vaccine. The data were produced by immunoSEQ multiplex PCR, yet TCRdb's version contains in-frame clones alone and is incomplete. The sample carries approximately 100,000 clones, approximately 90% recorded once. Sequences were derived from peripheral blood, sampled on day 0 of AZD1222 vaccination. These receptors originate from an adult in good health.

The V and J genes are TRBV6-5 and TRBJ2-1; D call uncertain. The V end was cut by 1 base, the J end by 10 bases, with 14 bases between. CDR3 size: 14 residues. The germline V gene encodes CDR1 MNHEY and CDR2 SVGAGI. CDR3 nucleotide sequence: TGTGCCAGCAGTTACTTCGGCCGGGTCGGAGAGCAGTTCTTC. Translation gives CASSYFGRVGEQFF.

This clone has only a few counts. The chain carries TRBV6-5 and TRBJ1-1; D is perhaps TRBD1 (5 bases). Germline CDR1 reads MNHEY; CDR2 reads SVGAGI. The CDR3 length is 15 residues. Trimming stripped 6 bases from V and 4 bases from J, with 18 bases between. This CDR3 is CASSIAQDIFTEAFF. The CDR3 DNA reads TGTGCCAGCAGCATAGCTCAGGACATTTTCACTGAAGCTTTCTTT.

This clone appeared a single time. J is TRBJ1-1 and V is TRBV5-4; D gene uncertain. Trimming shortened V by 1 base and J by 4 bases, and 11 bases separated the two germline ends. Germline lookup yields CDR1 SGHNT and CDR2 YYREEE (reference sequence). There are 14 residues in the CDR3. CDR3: CASSLTGLSTEAFF. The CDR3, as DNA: TGTGCCAGCAGCTTGACGGGGTTGAGCACTGAAGCTTTCTTT.

The CDR3 region is CATSQGAGNTIYF. The CDR3 DNA sequence: TGCGCCACCTCCCAGGGAGCTGGAAACACCATATATTTT. V is TRBV5-1 and J is TRBJ1-3; D may be TRBD1 (5 bases). The germline V gene encodes CDR1 SGHRS and CDR2 YFSETQ. V shed 9 bases and J shed 2 bases, with 12 bases lying between them. This CDR3 contains 13 residues. Variable domain in full (rest from reference TRBV5-1 and TRBJ1-3): KAGVTQTPRYLIKTRGQQVTLSCSPISGHRSVSWYQQTPGQGLQFLFEYFSETQRNKGNFPGRFSGRQFSNSRSEMNVSTLELGDSALYLCATSQGAGNTIYFGEGSWLTVV.

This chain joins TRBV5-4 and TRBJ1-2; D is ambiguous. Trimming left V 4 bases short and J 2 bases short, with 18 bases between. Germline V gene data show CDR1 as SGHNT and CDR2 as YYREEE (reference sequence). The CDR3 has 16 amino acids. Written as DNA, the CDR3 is TGTGCCAGCAGCCCCCTGCGGGGTACGGCGAACTATGGCTACACCTTC. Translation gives CASSPLRGTANYGYTF. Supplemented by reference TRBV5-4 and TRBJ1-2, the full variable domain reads ETGVTQSPTHLIKTRGQQVTLRCSSQSGHNTVSWYQQALGQGPQFIFQYYREEENGRGNFPPRFSGLQFPNYSSELNVNALELDDSALYLCASSPLRGTANYGYTFGSGTRLTVV.

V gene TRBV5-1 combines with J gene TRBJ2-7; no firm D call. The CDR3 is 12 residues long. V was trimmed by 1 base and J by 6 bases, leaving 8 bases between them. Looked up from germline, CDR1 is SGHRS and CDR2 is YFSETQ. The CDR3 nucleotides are TGCGCCAGCAGCTTGACAGCTTCCGAGCAGTACTTC. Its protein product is CASSLTASEQYF. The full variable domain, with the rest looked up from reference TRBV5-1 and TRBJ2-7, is KAGVTQTPRYLIKTRGQQVTLSCSPISGHRSVSWYQQTPGQGLQFLFEYFSETQRNKGNFPGRFSGRQFSNSRSEMNVSTLELGDSALYLCASSLTASEQYFGPGTRLTVT.

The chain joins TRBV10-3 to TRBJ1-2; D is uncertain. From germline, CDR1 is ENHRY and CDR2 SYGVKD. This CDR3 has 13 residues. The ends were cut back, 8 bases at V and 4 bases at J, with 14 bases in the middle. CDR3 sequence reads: CAISAEDVYGYTF. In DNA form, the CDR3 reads TGTGCCATCTCTGCAGAAGACGTCTATGGCTACACCTTC.

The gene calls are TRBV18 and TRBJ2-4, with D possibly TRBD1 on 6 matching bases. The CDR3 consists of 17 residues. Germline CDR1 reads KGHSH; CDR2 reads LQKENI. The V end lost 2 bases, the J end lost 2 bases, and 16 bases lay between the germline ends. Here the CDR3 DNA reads TGTGCCAGCTCACCATCGGCTTTCGGGACAACCAAAAACATTCAGTACTTC. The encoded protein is CASSPSAFGTTKNIQYF. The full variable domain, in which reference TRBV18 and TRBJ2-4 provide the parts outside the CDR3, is NAGVMQNPRHLVRRRGQEARLRCSPMKGHSHVYWYRQLPEEGLKFMVYLQKENIIDESGMPKERFSAEFPKEGPSILRIQQVVRGDSAAYFCASSPSAFGTTKNIQYFGAGTRLSVL.